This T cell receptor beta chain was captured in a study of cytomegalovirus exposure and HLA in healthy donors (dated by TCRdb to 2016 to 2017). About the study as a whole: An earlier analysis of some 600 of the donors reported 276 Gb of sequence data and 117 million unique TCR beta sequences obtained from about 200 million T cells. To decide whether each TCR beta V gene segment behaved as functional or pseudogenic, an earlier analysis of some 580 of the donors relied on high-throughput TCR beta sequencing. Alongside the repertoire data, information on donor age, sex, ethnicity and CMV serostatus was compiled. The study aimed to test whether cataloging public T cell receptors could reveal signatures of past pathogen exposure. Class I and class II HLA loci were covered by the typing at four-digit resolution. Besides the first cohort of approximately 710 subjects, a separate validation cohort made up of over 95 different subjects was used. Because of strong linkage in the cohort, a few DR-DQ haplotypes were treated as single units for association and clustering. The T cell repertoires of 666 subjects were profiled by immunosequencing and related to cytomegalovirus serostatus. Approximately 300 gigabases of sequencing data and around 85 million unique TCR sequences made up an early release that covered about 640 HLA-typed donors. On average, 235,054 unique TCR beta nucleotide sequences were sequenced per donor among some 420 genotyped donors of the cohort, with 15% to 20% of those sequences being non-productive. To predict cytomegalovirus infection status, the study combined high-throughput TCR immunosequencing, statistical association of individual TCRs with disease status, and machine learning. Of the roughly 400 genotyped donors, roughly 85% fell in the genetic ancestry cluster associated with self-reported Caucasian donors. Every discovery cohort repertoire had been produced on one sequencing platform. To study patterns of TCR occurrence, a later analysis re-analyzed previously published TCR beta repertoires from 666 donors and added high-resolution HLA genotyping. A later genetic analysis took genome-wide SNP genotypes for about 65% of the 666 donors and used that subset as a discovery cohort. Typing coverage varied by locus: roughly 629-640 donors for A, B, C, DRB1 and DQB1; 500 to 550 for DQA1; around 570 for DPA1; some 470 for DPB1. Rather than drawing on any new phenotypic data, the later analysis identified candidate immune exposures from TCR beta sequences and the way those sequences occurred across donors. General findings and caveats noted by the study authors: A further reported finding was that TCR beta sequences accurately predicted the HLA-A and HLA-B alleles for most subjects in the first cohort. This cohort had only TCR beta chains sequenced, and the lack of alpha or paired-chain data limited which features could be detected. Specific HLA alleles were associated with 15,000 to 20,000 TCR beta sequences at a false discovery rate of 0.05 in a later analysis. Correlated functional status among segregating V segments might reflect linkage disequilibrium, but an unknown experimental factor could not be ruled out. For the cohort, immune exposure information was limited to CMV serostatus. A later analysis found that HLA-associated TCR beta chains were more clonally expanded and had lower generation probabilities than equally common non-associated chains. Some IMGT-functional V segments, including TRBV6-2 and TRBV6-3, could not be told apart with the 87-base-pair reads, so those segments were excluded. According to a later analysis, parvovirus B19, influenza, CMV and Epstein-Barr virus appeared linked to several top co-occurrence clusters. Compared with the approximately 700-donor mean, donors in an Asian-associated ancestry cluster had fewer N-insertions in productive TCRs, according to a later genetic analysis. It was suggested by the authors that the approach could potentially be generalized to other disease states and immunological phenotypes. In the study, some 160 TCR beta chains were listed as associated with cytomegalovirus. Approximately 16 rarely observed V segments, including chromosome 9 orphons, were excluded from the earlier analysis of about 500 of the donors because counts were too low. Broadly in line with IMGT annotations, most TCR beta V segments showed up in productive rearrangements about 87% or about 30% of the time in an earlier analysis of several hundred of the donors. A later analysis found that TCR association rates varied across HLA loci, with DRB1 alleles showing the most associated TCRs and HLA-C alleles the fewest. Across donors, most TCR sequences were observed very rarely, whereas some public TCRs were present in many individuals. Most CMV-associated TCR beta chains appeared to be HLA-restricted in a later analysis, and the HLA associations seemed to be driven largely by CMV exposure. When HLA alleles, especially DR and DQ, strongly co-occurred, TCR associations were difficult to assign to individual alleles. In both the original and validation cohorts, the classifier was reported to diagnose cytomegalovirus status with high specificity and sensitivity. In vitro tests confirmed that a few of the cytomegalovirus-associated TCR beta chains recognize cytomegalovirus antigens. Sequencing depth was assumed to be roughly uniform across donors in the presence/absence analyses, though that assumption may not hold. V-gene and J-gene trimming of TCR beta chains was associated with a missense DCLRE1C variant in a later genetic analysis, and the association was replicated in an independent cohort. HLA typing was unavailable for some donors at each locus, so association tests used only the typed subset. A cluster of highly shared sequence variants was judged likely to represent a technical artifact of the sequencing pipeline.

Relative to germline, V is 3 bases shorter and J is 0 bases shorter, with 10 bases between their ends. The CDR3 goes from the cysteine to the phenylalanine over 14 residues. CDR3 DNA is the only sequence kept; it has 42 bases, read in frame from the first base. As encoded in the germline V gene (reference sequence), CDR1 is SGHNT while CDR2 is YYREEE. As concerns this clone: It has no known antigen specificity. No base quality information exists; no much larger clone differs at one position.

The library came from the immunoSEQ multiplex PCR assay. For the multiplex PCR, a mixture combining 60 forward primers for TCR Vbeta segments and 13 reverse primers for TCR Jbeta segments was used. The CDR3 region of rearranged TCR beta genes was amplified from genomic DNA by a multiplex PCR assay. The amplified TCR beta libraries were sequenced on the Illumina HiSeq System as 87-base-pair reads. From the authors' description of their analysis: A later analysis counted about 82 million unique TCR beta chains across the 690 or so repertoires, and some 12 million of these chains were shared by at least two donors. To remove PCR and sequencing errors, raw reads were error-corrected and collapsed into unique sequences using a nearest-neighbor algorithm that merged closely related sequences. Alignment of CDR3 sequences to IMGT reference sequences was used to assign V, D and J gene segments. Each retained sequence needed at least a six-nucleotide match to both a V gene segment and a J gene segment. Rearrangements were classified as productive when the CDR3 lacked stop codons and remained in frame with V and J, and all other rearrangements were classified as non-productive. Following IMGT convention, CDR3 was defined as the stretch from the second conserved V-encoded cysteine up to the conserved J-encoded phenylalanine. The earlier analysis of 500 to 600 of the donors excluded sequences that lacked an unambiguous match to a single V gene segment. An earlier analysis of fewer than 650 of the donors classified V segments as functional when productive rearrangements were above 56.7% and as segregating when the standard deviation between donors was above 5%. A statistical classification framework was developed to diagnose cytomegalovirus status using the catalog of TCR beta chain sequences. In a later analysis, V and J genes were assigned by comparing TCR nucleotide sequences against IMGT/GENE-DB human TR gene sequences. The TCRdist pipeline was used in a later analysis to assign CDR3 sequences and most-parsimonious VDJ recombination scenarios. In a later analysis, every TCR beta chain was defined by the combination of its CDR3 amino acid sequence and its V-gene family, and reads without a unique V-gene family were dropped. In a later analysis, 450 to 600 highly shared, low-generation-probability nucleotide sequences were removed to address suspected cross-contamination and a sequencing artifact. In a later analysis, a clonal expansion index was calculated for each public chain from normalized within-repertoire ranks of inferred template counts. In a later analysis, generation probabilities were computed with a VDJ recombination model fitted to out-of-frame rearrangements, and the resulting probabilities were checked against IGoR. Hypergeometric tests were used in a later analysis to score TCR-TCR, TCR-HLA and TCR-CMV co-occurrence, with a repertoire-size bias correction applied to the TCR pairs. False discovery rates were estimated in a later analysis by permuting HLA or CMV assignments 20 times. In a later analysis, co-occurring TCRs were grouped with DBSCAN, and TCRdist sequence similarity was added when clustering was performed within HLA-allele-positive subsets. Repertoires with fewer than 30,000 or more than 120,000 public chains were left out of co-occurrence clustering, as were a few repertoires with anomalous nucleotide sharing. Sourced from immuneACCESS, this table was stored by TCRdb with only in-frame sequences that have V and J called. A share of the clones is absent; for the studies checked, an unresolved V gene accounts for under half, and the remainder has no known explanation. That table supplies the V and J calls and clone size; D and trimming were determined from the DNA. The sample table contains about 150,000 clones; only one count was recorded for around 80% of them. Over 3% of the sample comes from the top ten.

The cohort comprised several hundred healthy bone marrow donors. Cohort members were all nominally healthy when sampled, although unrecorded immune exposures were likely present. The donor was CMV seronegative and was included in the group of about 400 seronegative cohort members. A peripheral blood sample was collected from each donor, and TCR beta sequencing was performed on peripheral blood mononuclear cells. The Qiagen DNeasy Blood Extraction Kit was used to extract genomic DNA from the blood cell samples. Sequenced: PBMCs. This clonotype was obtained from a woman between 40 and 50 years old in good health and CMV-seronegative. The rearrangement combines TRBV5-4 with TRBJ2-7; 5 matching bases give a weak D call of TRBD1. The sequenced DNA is TGTGCCAGCAGCTCCCGACAGAACTCCTACGAGCAGTACTTC. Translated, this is CASSSRQNSYEQYF.